Listed here are 21 T cell receptor beta chains from one sample, sequenced in a study of T cells after yellow fever vaccination. TCRdb fed the 5' RACE reads into MiXCR, producing one record per CDR3 protein. The sample lists around 610,000 distinct CDR3 sequences, less than 15% occurring once. The source was PBMCs, collected on the day of the yellow fever booster vaccination. Receptors were obtained from a man aged 30-40 years who received the YFV17D yellow fever vaccine.

The rearrangement uses TRBV7-2 and TRBJ2-7; no clear D gene. CDR3 length: 15 residues. Germline CDR1 is SGHTA and CDR2 is FQGNSA. With 4 bases removed from V and 0 bases from J, the gap between germline ends came to 13 bases. The CDR3, as DNA: TGTGCCAGCAGCTCTAGTCTCCTGCTCTCCTACGAGCAGTACTTC. Protein product: CASSSSLLLSYEQYF.

The sample holds a few counts of this clonotype. The J gene is TRBJ2-6, the V gene TRBV12-3 or TRBV12-4; D is perhaps TRBD1 (6 bases). This CDR3 contains 18 residues. V was trimmed by 7 bases and J by 0 bases, leaving 19 bases between them. CDR3 protein: CASTIPTGPSSGANVLTF. In nucleotides, the CDR3 is TGTGCCAGCACCATCCCGACAGGTCCCAGCTCTGGGGCCAACGTCCTGACTTTC.

This clonotype was counted only a few times. The J gene is TRBJ2-7, the V gene TRBV6-5; possible D gene TRBD1, 5 bases. Per the germline V gene, CDR1 is MNHEY and CDR2 is SVGAGI. V shed 0 bases and J shed 1 base, with 10 bases lying between them. The CDR3 runs 15 residues. CDR3 residues: CASSYSNRGSYEQYF. The CDR3 region has the DNA TGTGCCAGCAGTTACTCGAATAGGGGATCCTACGAGCAGTACTTC.

This clonotype appeared a few times. The CDR3 loop reads CAWMRGVTDTQYF. CDR3 DNA: TGTGCCTGGATGCGGGGAGTCACAGATACGCAGTATTTT. The chain combines TRBV30 with TRBJ2-3; possibly TRBD2 for D (6 bases). Germline V gene sequence: CDR1 GTSNPN, CDR2 SVGIG (reference sequence). V lost 4 bases and J lost 2, with 10 bases in between. This CDR3 has 13 amino acids.

This clonotype was seen only a few times. This chain connects TRBV7-8 to TRBJ2-5; 7 bases are a match to TRBD1. The CDR3 runs to 14 residues. With 5 bases clipped from V and 4 bases from J, the junction kept 7 bases outside the gene matches. The germline V gene has CDR1 SGHVS and CDR2 FQNEAQ. As DNA, the CDR3 is TGTGCCAGCAGCGACGAGACAGGGTTAGAGACCCAGTACTTC. Its translation is CASSDETGLETQYF. Combining the CDR3 with reference TRBV7-8 and TRBJ2-5 gives the whole variable domain GAGVSQSPRYKVAKRGQDVALRCDPISGHVSLFWYQQALGQGPEFLTYFQNEAQLDKSGLPSDRFFAERPEGSVSTLKIQRTQQEDSAVYLCASSDETGLETQYFGPGTRLLVL.

The sample holds a few counts of this clonotype. The chain uses TRBV9 and TRBJ2-6; D is uncertain. V was pared by 5 bases and J by 0 bases, with 9 bases between. CDR3 length equals 15 residues. Germline V gene data show CDR1 as SGDLS and CDR2 as YYNGEE. In DNA, the CDR3 is TGTGCCAGCAGGCAAGGCGGCTCTGGGGCCAACGTCCTGACTTTC. It specifies CASRQGGSGANVLTF.

The chain carries TRBV7-6 and TRBJ2-2, with 9 positions matching TRBD2. The germline V gene encodes CDR1 SGHVS and CDR2 FNYEAQ. V lost 1 base to trimming and J lost 7 bases; unmatched junction nucleotides: 4. The CDR3 is 15 residues long. The CDR3 coding sequence is TGTGCCAGCAGCTTAGAAGCGGGAGGACACGGGGAGCTGTTTTTT. Translating it yields CASSLEAGGHGELFF.

There are a few counts of this clonotype. The J gene is TRBJ2-1, the V gene TRBV5-6; D call uncertain. Germline V gene sequence: CDR1 SGHDT, CDR2 YYEEEE. Deletions cut 4 bases from V and 9 bases from J, with 14 bases between. The CDR3 spans 13 residues. The CDR3 is CASSPVSQSEQFF. The DNA of the CDR3 is TGTGCCAGCAGCCCGGTTTCCCAAAGTGAGCAGTTCTTC.

Note on this clonotype: One junction end does not reproduce the germline sequence, and a read error may be involved. The chain uses TRBV20-1 and TRBJ2-7; 9 nucleotides line up with TRBD2. This CDR3 has 16 residues. Germline V gives CDR1 DFQATT, CDR2 SNEGSKA (reference sequence). The CDR3 DNA reads as TGCTGTGCTAAGCCCCTGAGACTAGCGGCCTCCTACGAGCAGTACTTC. Protein sequence: CCAKPLRLAASYEQYF.

This chain connects TRBV27 to TRBJ2-1, with D perhaps assigned TRBD1 or TRBD2 (6 bases each). From germline, CDR1 is MNHEY and CDR2 SMNVEV (reference sequence). The V end lost 6 bases, the J end lost 4 bases, and 16 bases lay between the germline ends. The CDR3 is 15 amino acids. The chain's CDR3 is CASRTGAPEYNEQFF. The CDR3, as DNA: TGTGCCAGCAGGACGGGGGCGCCCGAATACAATGAGCAGTTCTTC.

The sample holds a few counts of this clonotype. The chain couples TRBV19 to TRBJ1-3, with 7 bases fitting TRBD1. This CDR3 contains 15 residues. With V trimmed by 2 bases and J by 2 bases, 3 bases remained unmatched. Germline CDR1 LNHDA, CDR2 SQIVND (reference sequence). The CDR3 nucleotides read TGTGCCAGTAGTATACGACAGGGTCCTGGAAACACCATATATTTT. The encoded protein is CASSIRQGPGNTIYF.

This clonotype was counted between two and nine times. V and J are TRBV7-2 and TRBJ2-1, with TRBD1 identical over 9 bases. Germline assignment: CDR1 SGHTA and CDR2 FQGNSA. The CDR3 extends over 13 amino acids. The ends lost 6 bases at V and 8 bases at J; junction bases unmatched: 5. CDR3 DNA: TGTGCCAGCAGTACAGGGGGCTGGGATGAGCAGTTCTTC. Translating it yields CASSTGGWDEQFF.

This clonotype was seen a few times. The chain joins TRBV5-1 to TRBJ2-7; 9 bases fit TRBD1. Germline lookup yields CDR1 SGHRS and CDR2 YFSETQ. The length of the CDR3 is 14 residues. V was clipped by 4 bases and J by 5 bases; unmatched bases: 7. For the CDR3, the DNA is TGCGCCAGCAGCGACAGGGGGTCCCCCCACGAGCAGTACTTC. It specifies CASSDRGSPHEQYF.

The genes are TRBV10-3 and TRBJ2-1; perhaps TRBD2 as D (5 bases). Germline-derived CDR1 and CDR2 are ENHRY and SYGVKD. Trimming removed 4 bases from V and 7 bases from J, with 17 bases in between. CDR3 size: 15 residues. The CDR3, as DNA: TGTGCCATCAGTGGGGGAGCGGACCCAGCGAATGAGCAGTTCTTC. This translates into CAISGGADPANEQFF.

The chain recombines TRBV7-2 with TRBJ2-1; D might be TRBD1 or TRBD2, each matching 5 bases. The CDR3 is 14 amino acids. The V end lost 5 bases, the J end lost 12 bases, and 20 bases lay between the germline ends. Per germline, CDR1 SGHTA and CDR2 FQGNSA. The CDR3 bases are TGTGCCAGCAGCCAGGGAGCCGGGAATATGGGGCAGTTCTTC. Residues: CASSQGAGNMGQFF.

This clonotype was seen more than once but under ten times. The chain joins TRBV20-1 to TRBJ2-1; 9 bases fit TRBD2. CDR1 and CDR2 from the germline V gene are DFQATT and SNEGSKA (reference sequence). This CDR3 region has 14 residues. Germline trimming cut 1 base from V and 8 bases from J; bases unmatched to any gene: 6. CDR3 residues: CSARGPSGIDEQFF. CDR3 sequence (DNA): TGCAGTGCTAGAGGCCCTAGCGGGATCGATGAGCAGTTCTTC.

Only a few counts were recorded for this clonotype. V gene TRBV10-3 combines with J gene TRBJ2-7; 8 nucleotides agree with TRBD2. Trimming took 10 bases from V and 9 from J; bases not matched to a gene: 23. This CDR3 contains 16 residues. Per germline, CDR1 ENHRY and CDR2 SYGVKD. Written as DNA, the CDR3 is TGTGCCACCCAGAGGGAGTCTAGCGGGTCTACTCCCGGGCAGTACTTC. Amino acids: CATQRESSGSTPGQYF.

This rearrangement joins TRBV5-4 to TRBJ2-5; D not certain. This CDR3 region has 15 residues. Per germline, CDR1 SGHNT and CDR2 YYREEE (reference sequence). V was clipped by 4 bases and J by 1 base, with 14 bases between them. The CDR3 DNA is TGTGCCAGCAGCGCCCCCACTGAAACCCAAGAGACCCAGTACTTC. It translates to CASSAPTETQETQYF.

This clonotype occurred many times. This sequence joins TRBV6-2 or TRBV6-3 and TRBJ2-7; tentatively, D is TRBD2 (5 bases). This CDR3 is built from 15 residues. CDR1 and CDR2 (germline): MNHEY, SVGEGT. Trimming took off 5 bases at V and 1 base at J, with 15 bases between the two ends. The CDR3 bases are TGTGCCAGCAGTGGACGGCAGCGGTTTTCCTACGAGCAGTACTTC. Translation: CASSGRQRFSYEQYF.

The chain is built from TRBV28 and TRBJ1-5; D not resolved. The CDR3 length is 14 residues. Germline loops: CDR1 MDHEN, CDR2 SYDVKM. Deletions cut 4 bases from V and 0 bases from J, with 7 bases between. This chain's CDR3 is CASSSVDSNQPQHF. DNA for the CDR3: TGTGCCAGCAGTTCCGTTGATAGCAATCAGCCCCAGCATTTT. Full variable domain (rest looked up from reference TRBV28 and TRBJ1-5): DVKVTQSSRYLVKRTGEKVFLECVQDMDHENMFWYRQDPGLGLRLIYFSYDVKMKEKGDIPEGYSVSREKKERFSLILESASTNQTSMYLCASSSVDSNQPQHFGDGTRLSIL.

The V and J genes are TRBV20-1 and TRBJ2-5; 9 nucleotides align to TRBD2. Germline V gives CDR1 DFQATT, CDR2 SNEGSKA (reference sequence). V shed 7 bases, J shed 4 bases, and the junction held 7 bases outside the gene matches. CDR3 length equals 13 residues. The CDR3 DNA is TGCAGTGAGAGTAGCGGGAGCGGAGAGACCCAGTACTTC. It translates to CSESSGSGETQYF.